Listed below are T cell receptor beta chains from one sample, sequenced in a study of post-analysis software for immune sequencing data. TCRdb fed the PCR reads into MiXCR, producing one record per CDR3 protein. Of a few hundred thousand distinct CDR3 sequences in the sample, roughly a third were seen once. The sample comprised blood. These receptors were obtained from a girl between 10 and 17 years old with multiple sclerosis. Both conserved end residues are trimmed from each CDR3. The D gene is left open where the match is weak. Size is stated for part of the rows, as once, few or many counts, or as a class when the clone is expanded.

SARATGPRGGYT - TRBJ1-2 TRBV20-1 -
ASSSRFGYT - TRBJ1-2 TRBV6-5 -
ASSEAPAVNYEQY many TRBJ2-7 TRBV6-1 -
ASSWRAERWGDEQF many TRBJ2-1 TRBV3-1 -
SVEAASGNTIY - TRBJ1-3 TRBV29-1 -
ASSLDGSYNEQF many TRBJ2-1 TRBV5-1 -
ASSLEAGRETQY many TRBJ2-5 TRBV5-1 TRBD2
SAPGSVQKSVSTDTQY many TRBJ2-3 TRBV20-1 -
ASSGQGSVYNSPLH - TRBJ1-6 TRBV7-2 -
ASSEGATGGVTEAF few TRBJ1-1 TRBV2 -
AISESPRGGEAF many TRBJ1-1 TRBV10-3 -
SAPSSSSPSYNEQF many TRBJ2-1 TRBV20-1 -
SVGSAGDTQY many TRBJ2-3 TRBV29-1 -
SAGRQDIQIAKNIQY many TRBJ2-4 TRBV20-1 -